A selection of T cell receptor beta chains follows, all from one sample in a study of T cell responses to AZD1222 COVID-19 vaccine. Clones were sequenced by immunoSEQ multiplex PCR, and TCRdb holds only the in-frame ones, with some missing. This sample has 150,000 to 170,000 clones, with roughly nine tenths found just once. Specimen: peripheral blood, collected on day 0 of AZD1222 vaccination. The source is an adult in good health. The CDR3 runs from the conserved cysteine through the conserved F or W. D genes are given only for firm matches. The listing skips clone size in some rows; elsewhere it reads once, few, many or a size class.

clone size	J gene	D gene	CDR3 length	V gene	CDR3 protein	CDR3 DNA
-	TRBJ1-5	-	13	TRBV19	CASRGFSNQPQHF	TGTGCCAGTCGGGGTTTCAGCAATCAGCCCCAGCATTTT
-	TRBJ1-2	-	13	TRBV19	CASSMQGYYGYTF	TGTGCCAGTAGTATGCAGGGGTACTATGGCTACACCTTC
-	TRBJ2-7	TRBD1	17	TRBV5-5	CASSLEFSWTGVYEQYF	TGTGCCAGCAGCTTGGAGTTCTCTTGGACAGGGGTTTACGAGCAGTACTTC
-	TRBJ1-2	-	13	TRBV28	CASSLVITYGYTF	TGTGCCAGCAGTTTAGTGATTACCTATGGCTACACCTTC
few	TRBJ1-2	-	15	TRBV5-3	CARSLEVDRSYGYTF	TGTGCCAGAAGCTTGGAGGTCGATCGTAGCTATGGCTACACCTTC
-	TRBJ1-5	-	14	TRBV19	CASSRGPDPTAQHF	TGTGCCAGTAGTAGAGGACCGGACCCCACGGCCCAGCATTTT
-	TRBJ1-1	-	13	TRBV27	CASSVSVNTEAFF	TGTGCCAGCAGCGTCTCGGTGAACACTGAAGCTTTCTTT
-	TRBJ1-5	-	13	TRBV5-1	CASSLVTGQPQHF	TGCGCCAGCAGCTTGGTAACCGGTCAGCCCCAGCATTTT
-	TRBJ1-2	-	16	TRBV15	CATSRASGEIKYGYTF	TGTGCCACCAGCAGAGCATCGGGGGAGATAAAGTATGGCTACACCTTC
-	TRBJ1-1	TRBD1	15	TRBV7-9	CASSTYRGGDTEAFF	TGTGCCAGCAGCACCTACAGGGGGGGAGACACTGAAGCTTTCTTT
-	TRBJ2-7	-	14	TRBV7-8	CASSLDRGAGEQYF	TGTGCCAGCAGCTTAGATCGGGGGGCGGGCGAGCAGTACTTC
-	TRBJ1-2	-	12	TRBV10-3	CAISESVYGYTF	TGTGCCATCAGTGAGTCCGTCTATGGCTACACCTTC
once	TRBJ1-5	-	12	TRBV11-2	CASSGSNQPQHF	TGTGCCAGCAGCGGGAGCAATCAGCCCCAGCATTTT
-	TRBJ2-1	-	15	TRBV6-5	CASSSRGGVYNEQFF	TGTGCCAGCAGTTCTCGAGGGGGGGTCTACAATGAGCAGTTCTTC
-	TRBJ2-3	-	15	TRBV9	CASSVREGGTDTQYF	TGTGCCAGCAGCGTCAGGGAAGGCGGCACAGATACGCAGTATTTT
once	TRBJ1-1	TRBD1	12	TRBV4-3	CASSHGTAGAFF	TGCGCCAGCAGCCATGGGACAGCTGGAGCTTTCTTT
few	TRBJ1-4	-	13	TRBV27	CASRIFGGEKLFF	TGTGCCAGCAGGATTTTCGGGGGCGAAAAACTGTTTTTT
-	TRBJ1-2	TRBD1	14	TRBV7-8	CASSLTQGAGGYTF	TGTGCCAGCAGCTTGACTCAGGGGGCGGGAGGCTACACCTTC
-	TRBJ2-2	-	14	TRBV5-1	CASSLGQHTGELFF	TGCGCCAGCAGCTTGGGACAGCACACCGGGGAGCTGTTTTTT
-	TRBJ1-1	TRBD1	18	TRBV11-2	CASSGRGWDRGRRTEAFF	TGTGCCAGCAGCGGGCGAGGGTGGGACAGGGGCCGGAGAACTGAAGCTTTCTTT
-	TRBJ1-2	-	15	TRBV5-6	CASSYPSSLSYGYTF	TGTGCCAGCAGCTACCCCTCCAGCCTCTCTTATGGCTACACCTTC
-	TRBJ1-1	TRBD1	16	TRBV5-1	CASSLAGTGGGTEAFF	TGCGCCAGCAGCTTGGCCGGGACAGGGGGAGGCACTGAAGCTTTCTTT
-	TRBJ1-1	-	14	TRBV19	CASSIIREGTEAFF	TGTGCCAGTAGTATAATCAGGGAGGGGACTGAAGCTTTCTTT
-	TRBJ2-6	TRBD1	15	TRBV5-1	CASSPQGAGANVLTF	TGCGCCAGCAGCCCACAGGGGGCTGGGGCCAACGTCCTGACTTTC
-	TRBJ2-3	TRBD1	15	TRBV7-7	CASSLGDRGSDTQYF	TGTGCTAGCAGCTTAGGGGACAGAGGATCAGATACGCAGTATTTT
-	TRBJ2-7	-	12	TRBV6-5	CASSEVGNWQYF	TGTGCCAGCAGCGAGGTGGGGAATTGGCAGTACTTC
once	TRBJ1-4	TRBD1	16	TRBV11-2	CASSLQPPGQPKKLFF	TGTGCCAGCAGCCTCCAACCCCCGGGACAGCCTAAAAAACTGTTTTTT
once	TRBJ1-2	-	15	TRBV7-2	CASETGRGSYYGYTF	TGTGCCAGCGAGACCGGGCGGGGGTCGTACTATGGCTACACCTTC
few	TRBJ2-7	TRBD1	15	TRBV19	CASSRSGTDSYEQYF	TGTGCCAGTAGTAGATCCGGGACAGACTCCTACGAGCAGTACTTC
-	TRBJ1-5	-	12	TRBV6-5	CATGRVNQPQHF	TGTGCCACCGGTAGGGTCAATCAGCCCCAGCATTTT
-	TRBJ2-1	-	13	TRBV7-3	CASSLKGGNEQFF	TGTGCCAGCAGCTTAAAGGGCGGAAATGAGCAGTTCTTC
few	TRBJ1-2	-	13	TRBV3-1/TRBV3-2	CASSQAGVGGYTF	TGTGCCAGCAGCCAAGCAGGGGTTGGTGGCTACACCTTC
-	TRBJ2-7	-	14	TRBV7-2	CASSLVAAVYEQYF	TGTGCCAGCAGCTTAGTCGCGGCAGTCTACGAGCAGTACTTC
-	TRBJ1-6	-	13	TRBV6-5	CASSYSLNSPLHF	TGTGCCAGCAGTTACAGTCTTAATTCACCCCTCCACTTT
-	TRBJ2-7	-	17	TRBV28	CASSLGPVGQRHYEQYF	TGTGCCAGCAGTTTAGGTCCTGTGGGGCAGAGGCACTACGAGCAGTACTTC
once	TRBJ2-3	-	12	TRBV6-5	CASSYSWDTQYF	TGTGCCAGCAGTTACTCTTGGGATACGCAGTATTTT
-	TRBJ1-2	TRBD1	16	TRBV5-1	CASSLGPQGAEYGYTF	TGCGCCAGCAGCTTGGGCCCACAGGGGGCAGAGTATGGCTACACCTTC
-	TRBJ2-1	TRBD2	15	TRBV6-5	CASSPVTSGYNEQFF	TGTGCCAGCAGTCCCGTGACTAGCGGCTACAATGAGCAGTTCTTC
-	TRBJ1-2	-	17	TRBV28	CASSLLAPASLNYGYTF	TGTGCCAGCAGTTTATTGGCGCCAGCCAGCCTTAACTATGGCTACACCTTC
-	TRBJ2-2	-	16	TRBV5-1	CASSLRGQLNTGELFF	TGCGCCAGCAGCTTAAGAGGGCAGTTGAACACCGGGGAGCTGTTTTTT
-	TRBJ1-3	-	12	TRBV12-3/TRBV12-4	CASSYSGNTIYF	TGTGCCAGCAGCTATTCTGGAAACACCATATATTTT
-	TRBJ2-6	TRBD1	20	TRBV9	CASSVEGQGALSSGANVLTF	TGTGCCAGCAGCGTAGAGGGACAGGGGGCGCTGAGCTCTGGGGCCAACGTCCTGACTTTC
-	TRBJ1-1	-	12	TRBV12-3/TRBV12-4	CASSFSGGEAFF	TGTGCCAGCAGTTTTTCAGGCGGTGAAGCTTTCTTT
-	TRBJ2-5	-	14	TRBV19	CASSHGTTKETQYF	TGTGCCTCTTCCCACGGGACAACAAAAGAGACCCAGTACTTC